This is a list of T cell receptor beta chains from one sample in a study of siplizumab effects on memory and regulatory T cells. Here immunoSEQ multiplex PCR was the method, and the copy in TCRdb shows in-frame clones only, minus some. The table lists 15,000 to 20,000 clones, roughly 40% of them singletons. Antigens for these TCRs are unknown. Specimen: CFSE-low (dividing) CD4+ T cells sorted from an allogeneic mixed lymphocyte reaction. The receptors originated from a human donor in good health; the cells came from an allogeneic mixed lymphocyte reaction. Some clones in this sample may be carry-over from other donors' samples. Both conserved end residues are part of each CDR3. A D gene is named only where the DNA matches it firmly. Clone sizes are given selectively: once, few, many, or a class where the clone is expanded.

d_gene	v_gene	abundance	j_gene	CDR3nt	CDR3aa
-	TRBV6-5	few	TRBJ1-1	TGTGCCGGTTCAGGGCCTTCGAACACTGAAGCTTTCTTT	CAGSGPSNTEAFF
TRBD2	TRBV5-1	-	TRBJ2-7	TGCGCCAGCAGCGGGACTAGCCGCTACGAGCAGTACTTC	CASSGTSRYEQYF
TRBD2	TRBV11-2	-	TRBJ2-3	TGTGCCAGCAGCTTAGACCGGACTAGCCCAGATACGCAGTATTTT	CASSLDRTSPDTQYF
-	TRBV6-5	-	TRBJ1-1	TGTGCCACCACCCGTAGACCTGGGACTGAAGCTTTCTTT	CATTRRPGTEAFF
-	TRBV7-9	-	TRBJ2-5	TGTGCCAGCAGCTTAGAGGCAACAAGGGAGACCCAGTACTTC	CASSLEATRETQYF
TRBD2	TRBV6-6	-	TRBJ2-2	TGTGCCAGCAGTTACCACCGGCGGGAGAATCCCGGGGAGCTGTTTTTT	CASSYHRRENPGELFF
-	TRBV6-1	few	TRBJ1-2	TGTGCCAGCAGTATTACAGCTTACTATGGCTACACCTTC	CASSITAYYGYTF
-	TRBV7-7	-	TRBJ2-5	TGTGCCAGCAGCTCGGGGGGGACAGACCAAGAGACCCAGTACTTC	CASSSGGTDQETQYF
-	TRBV18	few	TRBJ2-3	TGTGCCAGCTCTCAATCCCGCGCGGGCCGAGGCACAGATACGCAGTATTTT	CASSQSRAGRGTDTQYF
-	TRBV7-9	few	TRBJ1-5	TGTGCCAGCAGCTTATGGGGTGCGGATCAGCCCCAGCATTTT	CASSLWGADQPQHF
-	TRBV7-9	-	TRBJ2-3	TGTGCCAGCAGCTTAGATGCGGTGTTAGATACGCAGTATTTT	CASSLDAVLDTQYF
-	TRBV6-5	-	TRBJ2-2	TGTGCCAGCAGTTTCATGGTGAACACCGGGGAGCTGTTTTTT	CASSFMVNTGELFF
-	TRBV15	few	TRBJ1-3	TGTGCCACCAGCAGAGATCTAGGGCGGTACTCTGGAAACACCATATATTTT	CATSRDLGRYSGNTIYF
-	TRBV27	once	TRBJ2-5	TGTGCCAGCAGTTTAGGTCCGACGATGGAGACCCAGTACTTC	CASSLGPTMETQYF
-	TRBV29-1	-	TRBJ1-4	TGCAGCGTTGGGGATGAAAAACTGTTTTTT	CSVGDEKLFF
-	TRBV5-5	few	TRBJ1-5	TGTGCCAGCAGCATACTAGGGGGGGCACGTCAGCCCCAGCATTTT	CASSILGGARQPQHF
TRBD1	TRBV4-1	few	TRBJ1-2	TGCGCCAGCAGCCACTCTCCCGGGACAGGGGGAAAGGCTGGCTACACCTTC	CASSHSPGTGGKAGYTF
-	TRBV6-5	medium-sized	TRBJ2-3	TGTGCCAGCAGTTACGACTACCTGGAGACAGATACGCAGTATTTT	CASSYDYLETDTQYF
-	TRBV19	few	TRBJ1-4	TGTGCCAGTAGTTCTCCGAATCCCCTTCGGGGCGCAACTAATGAAAAACTGTTTTTT	CASSSPNPLRGATNEKLFF
TRBD1	TRBV18	few	TRBJ2-5	TGTGCCAGCTCTCCCCTGGACAGGGGGTCTTGGATGGGGACCCAGTACTTC	CASSPLDRGSWMGTQYF
-	TRBV6-6	-	TRBJ2-7	TGTGCCATCAGTCGCGGGACACTCGATTCCTACGAGCAGTACTTC	CAISRGTLDSYEQYF
-	TRBV6-5	-	TRBJ2-3	TGTGCCAGCAGTTTCCTGAGGGCGGCTAACACAGATACGCAGTATTTT	CASSFLRAANTDTQYF
-	TRBV12-5	-	TRBJ2-5	TGTGCTAGTGGTCTCTCCCCGGGGGCCCGAGAGACCCAGTACTTC	CASGLSPGARETQYF
-	TRBV7-9	-	TRBJ1-1	TGTGCCAGCAGCTTATTTTCAGTCCTAGAAGCTTTCTTT	CASSLFSVLEAFF
-	TRBV5-1	-	TRBJ1-1	TGCGCCAGCAGCTGGGGGATAGGGTTCGATTGGGACACTGAAGCTTTCTTT	CASSWGIGFDWDTEAFF
-	TRBV10-1	-	TRBJ1-5	TGCGCCAGCAGTGAGCAGGGCAATCAGCCCCAGCATTTT	CASSEQGNQPQHF
-	TRBV5-6	-	TRBJ1-1	TGTGCCAGCAGCTTATTCCAGGGAGGTGAAGCTTTCTTT	CASSLFQGGEAFF
TRBD2	TRBV27	-	TRBJ2-7	TGTGCCAGCTGGGCGCGGGGGGCGCTGCACGAGCAGTACTTC	CASWARGALHEQYF
TRBD2	TRBV7-9	once	TRBJ2-1	TGTGCCAGCAGCTACTGGGGGACTAGCGGCTCCTACAATGAGCAGTTCTTC	CASSYWGTSGSYNEQFF
TRBD1	TRBV7-6	-	TRBJ1-1	TGTGCCAGCAGCTCACAGGGGGGCACTGAAGCTTTCTTT	CASSSQGGTEAFF
-	TRBV11-3	many	TRBJ2-2	TGTGCCAGCAGCTTAGATAATAGGGGATCCGGGGAGCTGTTTTTT	CASSLDNRGSGELFF
-	TRBV5-1	many	TRBJ2-7	TGCGCCAGCAGCTTGGTGGCCCAGAGCTCCTACGAGCAGTACTTC	CASSLVAQSSYEQYF
-	TRBV6-1	-	TRBJ2-7	TGTGCCAGCAGTCCGGGTGTCCCCTACGAGCAGTACTTC	CASSPGVPYEQYF
-	TRBV5-4	-	TRBJ2-6	TGTGCCAGCAGCTTAGTAGGGATCTCTGGGGCCAACGTCCTGACTTTC	CASSLVGISGANVLTF
-	TRBV21-1	-	TRBJ1-2	TGTGCCAGCAGCAACCTAAGAGGGACCTATGGCTACACCTTC	CASSNLRGTYGYTF
-	TRBV11-2	-	TRBJ1-2	TGTGCCAGCAGCCTATGGCCGGGGGTTGGCTATGGCTACACCTTC	CASSLWPGVGYGYTF
TRBD1	TRBV7-9	-	TRBJ1-2	TGTGCCAGCAGCTGGCCCGGGACAGGGGGGCGGTATGGCTACACCTTC	CASSWPGTGGRYGYTF
-	TRBV5-4	-	TRBJ2-3	TGTGCCAGCAGCTTGGCACAATCGGATACGCAGTATTTT	CASSLAQSDTQYF
-	TRBV21-1	-	TRBJ2-5	TGTGCCAGCAGCATGAAGGGGGGCAATGAGACCCAGTACTTC	CASSMKGGNETQYF
-	TRBV18	-	TRBJ1-1	TGTGCCAGCTCACCACAGGGACCGAACACTGAAGCTTTCTTT	CASSPQGPNTEAFF
-	TRBV18	medium-sized	TRBJ1-3	TGTGCCAGCTCCTTCTTTAGGGACTCTGGAAACACCATATATTTT	CASSFFRDSGNTIYF
-	TRBV25-1	-	TRBJ1-1	TGTGCCAGCAGTGGTGGGACACCTGAAGCTTTCTTT	CASSGGTPEAFF
-	TRBV2	many	TRBJ1-2	TGTGCCAGCAGTGAAAGGTGGACGGGCGCGGATGGCTACACCTTC	CASSERWTGADGYTF
-	TRBV7-9	-	TRBJ1-1	TGTGCCAGCAGCTTAGCGGCGGAGCACACTGAAGCTTTCTTT	CASSLAAEHTEAFF
-	TRBV11-2	-	TRBJ2-6	TGTGCCAGCAGCTTAGGCCAGCCTGGGGCCAACGTCCTGACTTTC	CASSLGQPGANVLTF
-	TRBV7-9	-	TRBJ2-1	TGTGCCAGCAGCCTCCTTAGCTCCTACAATGAGCAGTTCTTC	CASSLLSSYNEQFF
TRBD1	TRBV6-4	-	TRBJ1-1	TGTGCCAGCAGGGAGACAGGGACCACTGAAGCTTTCTTT	CASRETGTTEAFF
TRBD1	TRBV6-5	many	TRBJ1-2	TGTGCCAGCAGCCTAACAGGGGAAGGCGGCTACACCTTC	CASSLTGEGGYTF
-	TRBV18	once	TRBJ1-5	TGTGCCAGCTCACCACCGGAGGGTATTAGCAATCAGCCCCAGCATTTT	CASSPPEGISNQPQHF
-	TRBV19	-	TRBJ2-4	TGTGCCAGTAGCATGAACACGGAAGGGGTCATTCAGTACTTC	CASSMNTEGVIQYF
-	TRBV5-1	-	TRBJ2-1	TGCGCCAGCAGCTTAGTTCCAGGGGTGGGTGAGCAGTTCTTC	CASSLVPGVGEQFF
TRBD2	TRBV5-1	few	TRBJ2-7	TGCGCCAGCAGCTTGACTAGCGGAATTAGCTCCTACGAGCAGTACTTC	CASSLTSGISSYEQYF
-	TRBV11-2	-	TRBJ1-3	TGTGCCAGCAGCTTAGGGTACTCTGGAAACACCATATATTTT	CASSLGYSGNTIYF